Listed below are T cell receptor beta chains from one sample, sequenced in a study of blood T cell repertoires in COVID-19. The protocol was immunoSEQ multiplex PCR, while the TCRdb copy is restricted to in-frame clones and leaves out a portion. The sample comprises roughly 430,000 clones, nearly 90% of which are singletons, and roughly 1.4% rests with the top ten. Material: PBMCs or T cells enriched from blood (not recorded which). Receptors originate from a young woman who had been exposed to COVID-19. CDR3s include the opening cysteine and the closing phenylalanine or tryptophan. A D gene is named only where the DNA matches it firmly. A row's size may be missing; if present it is once, few, many or a size class.

NA	TRBV5-1	TRBJ2-1	NA	TGCGCCAGCAGCTTCCCGGAAGGCGGTCTCAATGAGCAGTTCTTC	CASSFPEGGLNEQFF
NA	TRBV18	TRBJ2-7	NA	TGTGCCAGCTCAACCGGACAGACCCATTCCTACGAGCAGTACTTC	CASSTGQTHSYEQYF
NA	TRBV4-1	TRBJ1-2	TRBD1	TGCGCCAGCAGCCAAGGCGGCGGGACAGGGGGCAACTATGGCTACACCTTC	CASSQGGGTGGNYGYTF
NA	TRBV28	TRBJ1-2	NA	TGTGCCAGCACGCTACCAGGGGCTAACTATGGCTACACCTTC	CASTLPGANYGYTF
NA	TRBV18	TRBJ2-3	TRBD2	TGTGCCAGCTCACCAGCGGGGGTATCCACAGATACGCAGTATTTT	CASSPAGVSTDTQYF
NA	TRBV7-9	TRBJ2-7	TRBD1	TGTGCCAGCAGCCCCCCGGGACAGGGGTCCTCCTACGAGCAGTACTTC	CASSPPGQGSSYEQYF
few	TRBV4-1	TRBJ1-5	NA	TGCGCCAGCAGCCAACGATCGGACAGAGGCAGCAATCAGCCCCAGCATTTT	CASSQRSDRGSNQPQHF
NA	TRBV14	TRBJ2-3	NA	TGTGCCAGCAGCCACACCAGGCAGAAAAACACAGATACGCAGTATTTT	CASSHTRQKNTDTQYF
NA	TRBV18	TRBJ1-1	NA	TGTGCCAGCTCACCCCTGCCTGAGTCCCGTCGGTCTGAAGCTTTCTTT	CASSPLPESRRSEAFF
NA	TRBV5-5	TRBJ1-1	NA	TGTGCCAGCATCCCGGTGGCAGGGATGGTCACTGAAGCTTTCTTT	CASIPVAGMVTEAFF
NA	TRBV19	TRBJ2-1	TRBD2	TGTGCCAGTAGTATAGCCTCCCTAGCGGGGGACCCCGGTGAGCAGTTCTTC	CASSIASLAGDPGEQFF
NA	TRBV5-1	TRBJ2-3	NA	TGCGCCAGCAGCTTGGGGAGGGGATCGGACACAGATACGCAGTATTTT	CASSLGRGSDTDTQYF
NA	TRBV11-2	TRBJ2-1	NA	TGTGCCAGCAGCTTAGCTGGACTGAACAATGAGCAGTTCTTC	CASSLAGLNNEQFF
NA	TRBV2	TRBJ2-1	TRBD2	TGTGCCAGCAGTCGACTAGCGGGGGTCCTCTACAATGAGCAGTTCTTC	CASSRLAGVLYNEQFF
NA	TRBV4-3	TRBJ1-4	TRBD1	TGCGCCAGCAGCCAAGAGAGAGGGACAGGGTGGGAAAAACTGTTTTTT	CASSQERGTGWEKLFF
NA	TRBV6-5	TRBJ2-7	NA	TGTGCCAGCAGTTACAGGGGCTACGAGCAGTACTTC	CASSYRGYEQYF
NA	TRBV7-5	TRBJ1-1	NA	TGTGTCAGAAGCTTAGACCTGGCAGGGGCGTACACTGAAGCTTTCTTT	CVRSLDLAGAYTEAFF
NA	TRBV7-8	TRBJ1-5	NA	TGTGCCAGCAGCATCTCAGGGTATAGCAATCAGCCCCAGCATTTT	CASSISGYSNQPQHF
NA	TRBV12-5	TRBJ1-1	NA	TGTGCTAGTGGTTTGGAAGGGGACACTGAAGCTTTCTTT	CASGLEGDTEAFF
NA	TRBV11-2	TRBJ1-2	NA	TGTGCCAGCAGCTTAGAGGGGCAGGGAAACTTCTATGGCTACACCTTC	CASSLEGQGNFYGYTF
NA	TRBV7-2	TRBJ2-3	TRBD2	TGTGCCAGCAGCTTAGATAGCGGGGGATGGGATACGCAGTATTTT	CASSLDSGGWDTQYF
NA	TRBV6-1	TRBJ2-6	NA	TGTGCCAGCAGTGAAGAATGGGGGGCTGGGGCCAACGTCCTGACTTTC	CASSEEWGAGANVLTF
NA	TRBV25-1	TRBJ2-7	TRBD2	TGTGCTACTCGATCCCCTCTGGCTAGCGGTGACTACGAGCAGTACTTC	CATRSPLASGDYEQYF
NA	TRBV10-3	TRBJ2-1	NA	TGTGCCATCAGGCAACAGGGAGTTGAGCAGTTCTTC	CAIRQQGVEQFF
NA	TRBV19	TRBJ1-5	TRBD1	TGTGCCAGTAGTATAGATGGGACAGGGCTGGGTCAGCCCCAGCATTTT	CASSIDGTGLGQPQHF
NA	TRBV18	TRBJ2-7	TRBD2	TGTGCCAGCTCACCCTCCGGGACTAGCGGGAGCCCCGGGGAGCAGTACTTC	CASSPSGTSGSPGEQYF
NA	TRBV5-8	TRBJ2-3	NA	TGTGCCAGCAGCTTGGCCGAGCGTGGTACGCAGTATTTT	CASSLAERGTQYF
once	TRBV28	TRBJ1-5	TRBD1	TGTGCCAGCAGCAAGACAGGGTCTAGCAATCAGCCCCAGCATTTT	CASSKTGSSNQPQHF
NA	TRBV4-3	TRBJ1-6	NA	TGCGCCAGCAGCCAAGATGAGGCAAACCATTCACCCCTCCACTTT	CASSQDEANHSPLHF
NA	TRBV4-1	TRBJ1-4	TRBD1	TGCGCCAGCAGCCAAGAAACCGGAGGACAGGGGGATGAAAAACTGTTTTTT	CASSQETGGQGDEKLFF
NA	TRBV4-3	TRBJ2-4	TRBD1	TGCGCCAGCAGCCAAGTGCCCCCCGGGACAGGGGTTAACATTCAGTACTTC	CASSQVPPGTGVNIQYF
NA	TRBV25-1	TRBJ1-6	NA	TGTGCCACCGGACCAGGGTCAAGCTCACCCCTCCACTTT	CATGPGSSSPLHF
NA	TRBV2	TRBJ2-2	NA	TGTGCCAGCAGACCTAGTTTCTCCGGGGAGCTGTTTTTT	CASRPSFSGELFF
once	TRBV7-2	TRBJ1-2	TRBD1	TGTGCCAGCAGCGTCGACAGGGGGATATATGGCTACACCTTC	CASSVDRGIYGYTF
NA	TRBV11-1	TRBJ2-7	NA	TGTGCCAGCAGCTTATCACAATACGAGCAGTACTTC	CASSLSQYEQYF
NA	TRBV5-4	TRBJ2-7	TRBD2	TGTGCCAGCAGCTTGGAGGCTAGCGGGGGGGCTTCCTACGAGCAGTACTTC	CASSLEASGGASYEQYF
NA	TRBV7-2	TRBJ2-2	NA	TGTGCCAGCAGCTTAATAGTGTTGAACACCGGGGAGCTGTTTTTT	CASSLIVLNTGELFF
NA	TRBV6-5	TRBJ2-1	TRBD2	TGTGCCAGCAGTTACTCGGGGACTAGCGGGATAAATGAGCAGTTCTTC	CASSYSGTSGINEQFF
NA	TRBV3-1/TRBV3-2	TRBJ1-3	TRBD1	TGTGCCAGCAGCCTTACAGGGGGCCAGGGAAACACCATATATTTT	CASSLTGGQGNTIYF
NA	TRBV9	TRBJ2-2	TRBD1	TGTGCCAGCAGAGGGACAGGGGGCGTATCCGGGGAGCTGTTTTTT	CASRGTGGVSGELFF
NA	TRBV28	TRBJ2-1	NA	TGTGCCAGCAGCACAAGAGGGTTGAGGGAGGTCTACAATGAGCAGTTCTTC	CASSTRGLREVYNEQFF
NA	TRBV19	TRBJ2-7	TRBD1	TGTGCCAGTCGGCCTGGACAGGGAGGATACGAGCAGTACTTC	CASRPGQGGYEQYF
NA	TRBV29-1	TRBJ2-6	NA	TGCAGCGTTCTTAGTGGGGCCAACGTCCTGACTTTC	CSVLSGANVLTF
NA	TRBV28	TRBJ2-7	NA	TGTGCCAGCAGTTTATCGGGACTCTCCTACGAGCAGTACTTC	CASSLSGLSYEQYF
NA	TRBV7-9	TRBJ2-7	NA	TGTGCCAGCAGCCAAGGAGGGGGGACAGCCCCCTACGAGCAGTACTTC	CASSQGGGTAPYEQYF
NA	TRBV7-8	TRBJ2-1	TRBD2	TGTGCCAGCAGCTACAGCGGGGTCAAGGTTGAGCAGTTCTTC	CASSYSGVKVEQFF
NA	TRBV28	TRBJ2-2	TRBD1	TGTGCCAGCGCTAGGCACAGGGGCGGGGAGCTGTTTTTT	CASARHRGGELFF
NA	TRBV27	TRBJ1-2	TRBD1	TGTGCCAGCAGTTATGGACAGGGCGATGGCTACACCTTC	CASSYGQGDGYTF
NA	TRBV4-1	TRBJ2-3	TRBD2	TGCGCCAGCAGCCCTTTCGGACTAGCGGGAGACGATACGCAGTATTTT	CASSPFGLAGDDTQYF
NA	TRBV28	TRBJ1-2	NA	TGTGCCAGCAGTTTAGGCCCCAACTATGGCTACACCTTC	CASSLGPNYGYTF
NA	TRBV30	TRBJ1-5	NA	TGTGCCTGGAGTGTACTCGGGTCCGGCCAGCCCCAGCATTTT	CAWSVLGSGQPQHF
NA	TRBV24-1	TRBJ2-2	NA	TGTGCCACCAGTGATTTTTCCCGAGGAAACACCGGGGAGCTGTTTTTT	CATSDFSRGNTGELFF
NA	TRBV4-1	TRBJ2-6	NA	TGCGCCAGCAGCCAAGACGACAGCTCTGGGGCCAACGTCCTGACTTTC	CASSQDDSSGANVLTF
NA	TRBV4-3	TRBJ2-1	TRBD2	TGCGCCAGCAGCCAAGCCAACCGGGACTACACCAATGAGCAGTTCTTC	CASSQANRDYTNEQFF